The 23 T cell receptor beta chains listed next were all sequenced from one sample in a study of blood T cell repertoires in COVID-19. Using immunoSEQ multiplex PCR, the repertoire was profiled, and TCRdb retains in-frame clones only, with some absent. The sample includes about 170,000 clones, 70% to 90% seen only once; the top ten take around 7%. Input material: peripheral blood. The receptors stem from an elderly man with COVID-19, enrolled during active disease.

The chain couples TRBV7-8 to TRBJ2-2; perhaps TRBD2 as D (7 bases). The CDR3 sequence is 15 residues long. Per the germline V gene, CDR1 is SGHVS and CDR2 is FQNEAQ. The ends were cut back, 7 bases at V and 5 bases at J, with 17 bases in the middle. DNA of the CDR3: TGTGCCAGCAAGGGGGGGTCAGGGCGGACCGGGGAGCTGTTTTTT. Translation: CASKGGSGRTGELFF.

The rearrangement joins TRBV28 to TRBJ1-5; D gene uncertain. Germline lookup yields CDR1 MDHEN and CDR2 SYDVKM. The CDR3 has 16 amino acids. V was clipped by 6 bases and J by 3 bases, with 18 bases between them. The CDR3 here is CASSFLLGGNNQPQHF. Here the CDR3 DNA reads TGTGCCAGCAGCTTCCTTTTGGGAGGGAACAATCAGCCCCAGCATTTT. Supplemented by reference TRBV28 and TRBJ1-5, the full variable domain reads DVKVTQSSRYLVKRTGEKVFLECVQDMDHENMFWYRQDPGLGLRLIYFSYDVKMKEKGDIPEGYSVSREKKERFSLILESASTNQTSMYLCASSFLLGGNNQPQHFGDGTRLSIL.

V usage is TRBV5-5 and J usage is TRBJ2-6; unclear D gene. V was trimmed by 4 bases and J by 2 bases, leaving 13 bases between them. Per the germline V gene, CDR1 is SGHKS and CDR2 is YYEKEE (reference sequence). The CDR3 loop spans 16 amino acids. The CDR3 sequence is CASSPRGDTGANVLTF. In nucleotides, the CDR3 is TGTGCCAGCAGCCCACGAGGTGATACTGGGGCCAACGTCCTGACTTTC.

CDR3 residues: CSVSGGYEQYF. The CDR3 nucleotides read TGCAGTGTTTCCGGGGGCTACGAGCAGTACTTC. The chain uses TRBV20-1 and TRBJ2-7; tentatively, D is TRBD2 (6 bases). CDR1 and CDR2 (germline): DFQATT, SNEGSKA (reference sequence). V was clipped by 7 bases and J by 3 bases, with 10 bases between them. This CDR3 has 11 amino acids.

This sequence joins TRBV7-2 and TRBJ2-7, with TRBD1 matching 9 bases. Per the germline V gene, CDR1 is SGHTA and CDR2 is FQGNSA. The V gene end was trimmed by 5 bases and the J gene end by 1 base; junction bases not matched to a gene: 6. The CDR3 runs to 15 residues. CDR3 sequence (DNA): TGTGCCAGCAGCACCACAGGGGGCTTTTCCTACGAGCAGTACTTC. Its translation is CASSTTGGFSYEQYF.

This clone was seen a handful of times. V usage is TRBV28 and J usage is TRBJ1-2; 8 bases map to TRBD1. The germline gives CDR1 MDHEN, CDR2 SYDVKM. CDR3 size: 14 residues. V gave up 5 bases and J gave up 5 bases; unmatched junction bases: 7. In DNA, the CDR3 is TGTGCCAGCAGTCGCAGGGGGCTTGGGTATGGCTACACCTTC. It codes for CASSRRGLGYGYTF.

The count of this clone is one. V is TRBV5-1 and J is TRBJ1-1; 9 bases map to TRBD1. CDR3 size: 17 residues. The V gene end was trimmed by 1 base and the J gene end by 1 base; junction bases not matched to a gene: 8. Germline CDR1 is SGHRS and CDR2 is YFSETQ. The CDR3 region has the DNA TGCGCCAGCAGCTTGAAGACCGGGACAGGGAGGAACACTGAAGCTTTCTTT. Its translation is CASSLKTGTGRNTEAFF.

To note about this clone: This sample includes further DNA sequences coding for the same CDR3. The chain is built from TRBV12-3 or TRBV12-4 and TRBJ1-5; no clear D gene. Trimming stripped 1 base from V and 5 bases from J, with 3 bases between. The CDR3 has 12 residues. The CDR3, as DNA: TGTGCCAGCAGTTTAGGCGATCAGCCCCAGCATTTT. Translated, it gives CASSLGDQPQHF.

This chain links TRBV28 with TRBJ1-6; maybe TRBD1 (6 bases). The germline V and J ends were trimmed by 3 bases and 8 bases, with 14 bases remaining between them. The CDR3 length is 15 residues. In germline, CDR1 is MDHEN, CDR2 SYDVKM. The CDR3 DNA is TGTGCCAGCAGTTTGGGGACATTAAGAGATTCACCCCTCCACTTT. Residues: CASSLGTLRDSPLHF.

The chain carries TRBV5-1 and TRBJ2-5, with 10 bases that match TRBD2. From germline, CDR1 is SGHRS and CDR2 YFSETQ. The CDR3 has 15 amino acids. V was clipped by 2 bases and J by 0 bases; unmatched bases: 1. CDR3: CASSLLAGNQETQYF. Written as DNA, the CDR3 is TGCGCCAGCAGCTTACTAGCGGGGAACCAAGAGACCCAGTACTTC.

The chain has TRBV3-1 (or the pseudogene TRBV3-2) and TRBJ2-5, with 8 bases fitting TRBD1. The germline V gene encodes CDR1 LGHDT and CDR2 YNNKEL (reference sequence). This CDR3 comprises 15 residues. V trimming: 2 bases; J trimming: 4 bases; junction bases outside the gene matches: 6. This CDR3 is CASSQPGDRGETQYF. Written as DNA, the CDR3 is TGTGCCAGCAGCCAACCGGGAGACAGGGGAGAGACCCAGTACTTC.

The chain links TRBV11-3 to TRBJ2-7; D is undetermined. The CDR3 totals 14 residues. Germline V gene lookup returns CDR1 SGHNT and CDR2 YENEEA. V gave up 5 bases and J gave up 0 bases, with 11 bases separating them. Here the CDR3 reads CASSLARSSYEQYF. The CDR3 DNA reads TGTGCCAGCAGCCTCGCTCGGTCCTCCTACGAGCAGTACTTC.

In DNA form, the CDR3 reads TGTGCCAGCAGCCCGCGTGAGGGGGCAACTAATGAAAAACTGTTTTTT. Protein sequence: CASSPREGATNEKLFF. J is TRBJ1-4 and V is TRBV11-3; perhaps TRBD1 as D (6 bases). Germline V CDR1 and CDR2: SGHNT, YENEEA. This CDR3 region has 16 residues. Between the trimmed V and J ends, which lost 5 bases and 0 bases, there was a span of 13 bases.

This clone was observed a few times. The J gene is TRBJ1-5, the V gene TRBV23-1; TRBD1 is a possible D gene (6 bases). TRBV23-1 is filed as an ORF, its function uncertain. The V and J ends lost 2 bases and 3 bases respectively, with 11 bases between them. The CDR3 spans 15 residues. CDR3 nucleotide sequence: TGCGCCAGCAGTCAAAAGGACAGAGCCAATCAGCCCCAGCATTTT. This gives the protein CASSQKDRANQPQHF.

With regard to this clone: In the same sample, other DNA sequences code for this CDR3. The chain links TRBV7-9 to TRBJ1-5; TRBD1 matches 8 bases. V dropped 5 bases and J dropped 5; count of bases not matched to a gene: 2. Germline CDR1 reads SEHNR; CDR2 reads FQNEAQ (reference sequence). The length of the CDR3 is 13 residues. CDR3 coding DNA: TGTGCCAGCAGCCCGACAGGGGATCAGCCCCAGCATTTT. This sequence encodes CASSPTGDQPQHF. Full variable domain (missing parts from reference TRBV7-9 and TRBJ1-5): DTGVSQNPRHKITKRGQNVTFRCDPISEHNRLYWYRQTLGQGPEFLTYFQNEAQLEKSRLLSDRFSAERPKGSFSTLEIQRTEQGDSAMYLCASSPTGDQPQHFGDGTRLSIL.

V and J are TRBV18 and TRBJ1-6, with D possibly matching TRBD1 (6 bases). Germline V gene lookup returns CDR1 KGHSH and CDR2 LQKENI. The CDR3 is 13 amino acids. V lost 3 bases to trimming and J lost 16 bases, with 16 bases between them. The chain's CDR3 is CASSPKDSSDLHF. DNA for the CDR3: TGTGCCAGCTCACCGAAGGACAGCTCCGATCTCCACTTT.

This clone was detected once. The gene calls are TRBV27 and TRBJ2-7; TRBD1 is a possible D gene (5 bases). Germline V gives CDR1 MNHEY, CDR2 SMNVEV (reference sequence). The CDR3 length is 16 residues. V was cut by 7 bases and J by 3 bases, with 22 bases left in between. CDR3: CASTTRPGRANYEQYF. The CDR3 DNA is TGTGCCAGCACCACCCGCCCGGGCAGGGCAAACTACGAGCAGTACTTC.

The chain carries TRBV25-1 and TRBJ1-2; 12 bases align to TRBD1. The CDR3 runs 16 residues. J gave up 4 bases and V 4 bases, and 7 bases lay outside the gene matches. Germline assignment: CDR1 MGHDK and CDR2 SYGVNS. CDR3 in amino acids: CASSAGTGGIGYGYTF. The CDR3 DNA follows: TGTGCCAGCAGTGCCGGGACAGGGGGCATCGGCTATGGCTACACCTTC.

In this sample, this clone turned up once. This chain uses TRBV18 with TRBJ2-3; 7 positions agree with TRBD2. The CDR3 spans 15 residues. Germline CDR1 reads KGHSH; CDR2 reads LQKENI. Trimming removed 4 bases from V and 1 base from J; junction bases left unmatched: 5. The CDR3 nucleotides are TGTGCCAGCTCACAATGGGGGGGTGGCACAGATACGCAGTATTTT. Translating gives CASSQWGGGTDTQYF. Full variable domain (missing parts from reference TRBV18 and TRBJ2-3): NAGVMQNPRHLVRRRGQEARLRCSPMKGHSHVYWYRQLPEEGLKFMVYLQKENIIDESGMPKERFSAEFPKEGPSILRIQQVVRGDSAAYFCASSQWGGGTDTQYFGPGTRLTVL.

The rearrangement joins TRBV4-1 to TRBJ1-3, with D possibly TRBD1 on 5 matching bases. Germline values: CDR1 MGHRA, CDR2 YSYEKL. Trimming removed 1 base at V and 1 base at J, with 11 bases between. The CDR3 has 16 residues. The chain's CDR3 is CASSQGTGRSGNTIYF. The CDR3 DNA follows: TGCGCCAGCAGCCAAGGTACAGGAAGGTCTGGAAACACCATATATTTT.

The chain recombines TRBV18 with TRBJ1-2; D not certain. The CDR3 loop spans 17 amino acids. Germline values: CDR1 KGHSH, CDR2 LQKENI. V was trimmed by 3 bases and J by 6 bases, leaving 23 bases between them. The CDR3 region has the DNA TGTGCCAGCTCACCCCTCGGCGTCGGAGCCAATTGGGATGGCTACACCTTC. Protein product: CASSPLGVGANWDGYTF. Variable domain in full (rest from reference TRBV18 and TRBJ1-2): NAGVMQNPRHLVRRRGQEARLRCSPMKGHSHVYWYRQLPEEGLKFMVYLQKENIIDESGMPKERFSAEFPKEGPSILRIQQVVRGDSAAYFCASSPLGVGANWDGYTFGSGTRLTVV.

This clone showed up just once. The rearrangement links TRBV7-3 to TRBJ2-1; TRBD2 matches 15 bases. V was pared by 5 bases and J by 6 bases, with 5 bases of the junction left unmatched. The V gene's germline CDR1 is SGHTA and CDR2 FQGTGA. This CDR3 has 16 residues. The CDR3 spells CASSLGLAGGGNEQFF. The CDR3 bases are TGTGCCAGCAGCCTGGGACTAGCGGGGGGCGGCAATGAGCAGTTCTTC.

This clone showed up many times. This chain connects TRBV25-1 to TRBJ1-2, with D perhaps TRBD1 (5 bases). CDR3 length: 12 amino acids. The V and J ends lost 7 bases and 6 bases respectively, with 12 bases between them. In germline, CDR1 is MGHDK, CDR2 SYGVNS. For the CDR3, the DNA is TGTGCCAGCACCGATTGGGGCGATGGCTACACCTTC. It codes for CASTDWGDGYTF.